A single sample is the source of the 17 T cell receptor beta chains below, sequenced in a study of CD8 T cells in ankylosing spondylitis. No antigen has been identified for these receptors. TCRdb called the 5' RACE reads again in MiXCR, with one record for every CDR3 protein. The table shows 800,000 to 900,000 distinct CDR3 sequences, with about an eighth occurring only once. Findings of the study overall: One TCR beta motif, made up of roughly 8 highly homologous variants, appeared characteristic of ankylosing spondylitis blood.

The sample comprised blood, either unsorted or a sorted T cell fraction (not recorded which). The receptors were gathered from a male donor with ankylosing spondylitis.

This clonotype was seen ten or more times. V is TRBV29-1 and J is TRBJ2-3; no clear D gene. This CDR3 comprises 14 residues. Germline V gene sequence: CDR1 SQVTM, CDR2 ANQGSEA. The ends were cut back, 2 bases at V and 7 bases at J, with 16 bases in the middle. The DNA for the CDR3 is TGCAGCGTTGAAATTACTCCTTTGGCCCATACGCAGTATTTT. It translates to CSVEITPLAHTQYF.

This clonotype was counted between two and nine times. CDR3 DNA sequence: TGTGCCATCAGTGAGTCGCGGACCCCCTACAATGAGCAGTTCTTC. Protein sequence: CAISESRTPYNEQFF. The chain links TRBV10-3 to TRBJ2-1; no reliable D call. The CDR3 consists of 15 residues. Germline CDR1 and CDR2: ENHRY and SYGVKD. V lost 0 bases and J 2 bases, leaving 8 bases between the germline ends.

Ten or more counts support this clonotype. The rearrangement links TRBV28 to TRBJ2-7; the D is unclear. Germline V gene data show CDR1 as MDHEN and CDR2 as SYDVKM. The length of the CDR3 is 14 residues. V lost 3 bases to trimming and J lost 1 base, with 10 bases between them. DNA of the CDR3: TGTGCCAGCAGTTTCGGCGGTGAATCCTACGAGCAGTACTTC. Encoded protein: CASSFGGESYEQYF. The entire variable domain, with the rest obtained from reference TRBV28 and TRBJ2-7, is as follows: DVKVTQSSRYLVKRTGEKVFLECVQDMDHENMFWYRQDPGLGLRLIYFSYDVKMKEKGDIPEGYSVSREKKERFSLILESASTNQTSMYLCASSFGGESYEQYFGPGTRLTVT.

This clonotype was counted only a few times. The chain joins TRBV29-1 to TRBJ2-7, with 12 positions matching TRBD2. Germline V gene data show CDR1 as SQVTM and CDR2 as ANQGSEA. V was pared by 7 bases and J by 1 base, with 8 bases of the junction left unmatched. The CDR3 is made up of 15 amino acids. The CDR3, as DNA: TGCAGCGGGGGGAGTGGGACTAGCGGGTCCTACGAGCAGTACTTC. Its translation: CSGGSGTSGSYEQYF.

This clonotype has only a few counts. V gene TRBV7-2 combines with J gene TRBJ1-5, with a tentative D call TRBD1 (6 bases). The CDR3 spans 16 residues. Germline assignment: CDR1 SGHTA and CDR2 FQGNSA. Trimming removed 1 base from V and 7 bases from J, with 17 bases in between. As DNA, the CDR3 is TGTGCCAGCAGCTTAGAAGGGGCCAGGGGCCGACAGCCCCAGCATTTT. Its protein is CASSLEGARGRQPQHF.

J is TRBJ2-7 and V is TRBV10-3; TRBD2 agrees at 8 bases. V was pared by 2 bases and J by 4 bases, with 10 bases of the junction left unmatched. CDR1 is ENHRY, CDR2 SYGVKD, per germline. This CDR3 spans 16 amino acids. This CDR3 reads CAISEGAGEGRYEQYF. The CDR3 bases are TGTGCCATCAGTGAGGGAGCGGGAGAGGGAAGGTACGAGCAGTACTTC.

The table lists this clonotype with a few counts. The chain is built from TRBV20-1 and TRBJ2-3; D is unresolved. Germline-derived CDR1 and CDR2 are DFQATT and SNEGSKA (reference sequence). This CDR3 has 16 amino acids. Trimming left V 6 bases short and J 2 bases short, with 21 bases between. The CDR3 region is CSARPRARSFTDTQYF. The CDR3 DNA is TGCAGTGCACGCCCCCGGGCCCGGTCGTTCACAGATACGCAGTATTTT.

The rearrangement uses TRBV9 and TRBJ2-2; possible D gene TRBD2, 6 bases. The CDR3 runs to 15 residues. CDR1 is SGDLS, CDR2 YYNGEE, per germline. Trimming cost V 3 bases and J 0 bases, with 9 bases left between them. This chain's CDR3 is CASSERGTNTGELFF. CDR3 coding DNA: TGTGCCAGCAGCGAACGCGGGACGAACACCGGGGAGCTGTTTTTT.

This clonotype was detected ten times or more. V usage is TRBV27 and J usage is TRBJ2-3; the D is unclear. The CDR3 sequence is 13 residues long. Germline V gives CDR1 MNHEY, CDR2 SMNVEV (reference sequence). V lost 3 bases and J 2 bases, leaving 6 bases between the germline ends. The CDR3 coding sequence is TGTGCCAGCAGTTTGTGGGACACAGATACGCAGTATTTT. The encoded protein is CASSLWDTDTQYF.

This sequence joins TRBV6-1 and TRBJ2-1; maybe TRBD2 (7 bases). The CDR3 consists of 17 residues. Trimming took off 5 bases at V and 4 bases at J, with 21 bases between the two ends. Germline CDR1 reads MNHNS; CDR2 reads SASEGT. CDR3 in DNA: TGTGCCAGCAGTATTTCAGTTTGGGAGGGGGTTTACAATGAGCAGTTCTTC. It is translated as CASSISVWEGVYNEQFF.

CDR3 nucleotide sequence: TGCGCCAGCAGCTTGCGAGCGGGAGACCCAGATGAGCAGTTCTTC. Protein: CASSLRAGDPDEQFF. The rearrangement uses TRBV5-1 and TRBJ2-1, with 8 nucleotides matching TRBD2. The CDR3 loop spans 15 amino acids. The V and J ends lost 1 base and 8 bases, in that order; junction bases with no gene match: 8. The germline V gene has CDR1 SGHRS and CDR2 YFSETQ.

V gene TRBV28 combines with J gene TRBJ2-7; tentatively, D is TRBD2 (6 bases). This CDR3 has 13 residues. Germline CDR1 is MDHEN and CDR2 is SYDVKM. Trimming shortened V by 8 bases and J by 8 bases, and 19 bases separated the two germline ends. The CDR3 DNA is TGTGCCAGCCCCCAGGAGGGGCTCGAGAAGCAGTACTTC. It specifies CASPQEGLEKQYF.

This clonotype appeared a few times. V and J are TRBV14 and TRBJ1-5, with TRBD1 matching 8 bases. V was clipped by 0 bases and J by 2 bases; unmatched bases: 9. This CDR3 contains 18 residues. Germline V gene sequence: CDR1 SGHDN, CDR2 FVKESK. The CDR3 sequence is CASSQDRGTGGCNQPQHF. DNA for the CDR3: TGTGCCAGCAGCCAAGATAGAGGAACAGGGGGTTGCAATCAGCCCCAGCATTTT.

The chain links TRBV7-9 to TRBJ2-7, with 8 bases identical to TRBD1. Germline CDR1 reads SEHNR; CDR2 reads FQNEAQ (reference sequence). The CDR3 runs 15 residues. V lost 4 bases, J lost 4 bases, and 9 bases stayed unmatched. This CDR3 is CASSSYRGSNYEQYF. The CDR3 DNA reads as TGTGCCAGCAGCTCATACAGGGGGAGCAATTACGAGCAGTACTTC.

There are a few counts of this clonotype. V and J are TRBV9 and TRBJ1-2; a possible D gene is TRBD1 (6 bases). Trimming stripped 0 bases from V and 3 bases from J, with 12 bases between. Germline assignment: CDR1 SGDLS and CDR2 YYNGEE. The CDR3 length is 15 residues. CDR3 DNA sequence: TGTGCCAGCAGCGTAGGGTTTCACAGGGACTATGGCTACACCTTC. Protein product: CASSVGFHRDYGYTF.

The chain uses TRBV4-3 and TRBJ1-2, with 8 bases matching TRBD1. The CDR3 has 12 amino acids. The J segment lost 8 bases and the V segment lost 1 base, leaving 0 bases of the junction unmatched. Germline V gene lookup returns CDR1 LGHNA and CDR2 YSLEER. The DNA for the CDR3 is TGCGCCAGCAGCCAAGCAGGGGGCGGCTACACCTTC. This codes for CASSQAGGGYTF.

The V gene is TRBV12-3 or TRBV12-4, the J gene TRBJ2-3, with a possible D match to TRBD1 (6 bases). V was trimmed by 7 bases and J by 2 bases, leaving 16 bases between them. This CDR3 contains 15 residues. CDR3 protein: CASIIWGQATDTQYF. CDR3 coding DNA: TGTGCCAGCATAATATGGGGGCAGGCCACAGATACGCAGTATTTT.